This T cell receptor beta chain came from a study of CD8 T cells in ankylosing spondylitis. General study findings and limits: In peripheral blood, disease-linked CD8+ clones occurred at relatively low frequencies. About 8 highly homologous variants made up a TCR beta motif, and this motif appeared characteristic of ankylosing spondylitis blood.

This clonotype was seen many times. The antigen is unknown. The trim removed 1 base at V and 3 bases at J, leaving 6 bases unmatched. CDR1 and CDR2 (germline): SGHTA, FQGNSA. The CDR3 runs 16 residues. Library preparation for TCR beta used quantitative 5'-RACE with molecular barcodes. One entry per CDR3 protein results from TCRdb running MiXCR on the 5' RACE reads. The sample yields about 220,000 distinct CDR3 sequences, about a quarter seen once. Sequencing input: blood, either unsorted or a sorted T cell fraction (not recorded which). The V gene is TRBV7-2, the J gene TRBJ2-3; 8 bases are shared with TRBD1. This TCR was sampled from a male donor with ankylosing spondylitis or in good health (not recorded which). The CDR3 DNA follows: TGTGCCAGCAGCTTAGACGGACAGGGAGCGACAGATACGCAGTATTTT. This translates into CASSLDGQGATDTQYF.